A single sample is the source of the 4 T cell receptor beta chains below, sequenced in a study of T cells after yellow fever vaccination. TCRdb called the 5' RACE reads again in MiXCR, with one record for every CDR3 protein. Of 150,000 or so distinct CDR3 sequences listed, approximately 6.6% were seen once; the top ten hold under 0.7%. Material: CD4+ T cells sorted from PBMCs, obtained 10 days after the yellow fever booster vaccination. The source of these receptors is a man between 25 and 39 years old who received the YFV17D yellow fever vaccine.

This clonotype was picked up many times. The rearrangement joins TRBV20-1 to TRBJ2-1, with a weak D call TRBD2 (5 bases). From germline, CDR1 is DFQATT and CDR2 SNEGSKA (reference sequence). The CDR3 loop spans 13 amino acids. V lost 4 bases and J lost 3, with 10 bases in between. The DNA of the CDR3 is TGCAGTGCTAATAGCGAGAACTACAATGAGCAGTTCTTC. Translating it yields CSANSENYNEQFF.

The table lists this clonotype with many counts. The rearrangement joins TRBV20-1 to TRBJ2-3; D is ambiguous. Germline-derived CDR1 and CDR2 are DFQATT and SNEGSKA (reference sequence). CDR3 size: 14 residues. V lost 0 bases and J lost 0, with 7 bases in between. The CDR3 here is CSARDFRSTDTQYF. CDR3 bases: TGCAGTGCTAGAGATTTCCGAAGCACAGATACGCAGTATTTT.

The table lists this clonotype with many counts. V usage is TRBV5-1 and J usage is TRBJ2-2; TRBD2 aligns across 9 bases. The CDR3 runs to 16 residues. V was pared by 3 bases and J by 1 base, with 4 bases of the junction left unmatched. Germline-derived CDR1 and CDR2 are SGHRS and YFSETQ. The CDR3 loop reads CASSWLTSGNTGELFF. The CDR3 coding sequence is TGCGCCAGCAGCTGGTTGACTAGCGGGAACACCGGGGAGCTGTTTTTT.

The chain employs TRBV5-5 and TRBJ2-5; D is unclear. CDR3 length: 13 amino acids. Germline V gene sequence: CDR1 SGHKS, CDR2 YYEKEE (reference sequence). V was cut by 2 bases and J by 8 bases, with 13 bases left in between. The CDR3 DNA reads as TGTGCCAGCAGCTTACCCGATTTCGAAACCCAGTACTTC. The encoded protein is CASSLPDFETQYF.